The next 6 T cell receptor beta chains were all read from a single sample in a study of cytomegalovirus exposure and HLA in healthy donors (dated by TCRdb to the late 2010s). Library method: the immunoSEQ multiplex PCR assay. For the multiplex PCR, a mixture combining 60 forward primers for TCR Vbeta segments and 13 reverse primers for TCR Jbeta segments was used. Held by TCRdb, this immuneACCESS table contains in-frame sequences only and omits some clones. Under half of the omission traces to an unresolved V gene where checked; the cause of the rest is unknown. The sample table shows approximately 70,000 clones, and 74% are seen once. The ten largest make up about 10% of the sample. Sequencing input: PBMCs. The origin of the receptors is a human donor in good health.

The V gene is TRBV7-9, the J gene TRBJ2-3; 9 bases fit TRBD1. The J segment lost 6 bases and the V segment lost 3 bases, leaving 7 bases of the junction unmatched. The length of the CDR3 is 15 residues. Germline CDR1 is SEHNR and CDR2 is FQNEAQ (reference sequence). CDR3 DNA sequence: TGTGCCAGCAGCTTTACAGGGGGCGCGGGGGATACGCAGTATTTT. Protein product: CASSFTGGAGDTQYF. Using reference TRBV7-9 and TRBJ2-3 for the parts outside the CDR3, the full variable domain is DTGVSQNPRHKITKRGQNVTFRCDPISEHNRLYWYRQTLGQGPEFLTYFQNEAQLEKSRLLSDRFSAERPKGSFSTLEIQRTEQGDSAMYLCASSFTGGAGDTQYFGPGTRLTVL.

The chain links TRBV28 to TRBJ1-5; 7 bases map to TRBD1. This CDR3 is 15 amino acids long. Germline trimming cut 7 bases from V and 0 bases from J; bases unmatched to any gene: 6. CDR1 is MDHEN, CDR2 SYDVKM, per germline. The CDR3 reads CASIGTDYSNQPQHF. The CDR3 DNA reads TGTGCCAGCATAGGGACAGACTATAGCAATCAGCCCCAGCATTTT. The variable domain in full, with the rest retrieved from reference TRBV28 and TRBJ1-5, is DVKVTQSSRYLVKRTGEKVFLECVQDMDHENMFWYRQDPGLGLRLIYFSYDVKMKEKGDIPEGYSVSREKKERFSLILESASTNQTSMYLCASIGTDYSNQPQHFGDGTRLSIL.

V gene TRBV2 combines with J gene TRBJ1-5, with 10 bases matching TRBD1. CDR1 is SNHLY and CDR2 is FYNNEI in the germline V gene. V gave up 6 bases and J gave up 0 bases; unmatched junction bases: 2. The CDR3 spans 15 residues. The CDR3 DNA reads as TGTGCCAGCAGGGGACAGGGGCCTAGCAATCAGCCCCAGCATTTT. Protein sequence: CASRGQGPSNQPQHF.

The table lists this clone with a few counts. J is TRBJ1-3 and V is TRBV30, with 7 bases fitting TRBD1. This CDR3 has 15 amino acids. Trimming took 0 bases from V and 4 from J; bases not matched to a gene: 6. Germline V gene data show CDR1 as GTSNPN and CDR2 as SVGIG (reference sequence). CDR3 bases: TGTGCCTGGAGTGTACGGCAGGGGGAAGGAAACACCATATATTTT. This encodes CAWSVRQGEGNTIYF.

V usage is TRBV6-6 and J usage is TRBJ2-7; 7 bases align to TRBD1. Germline CDR1 and CDR2: MNHNY and SVGAGI (reference sequence). The length of the CDR3 is 14 residues. V dropped 6 bases and J dropped 6; count of bases not matched to a gene: 11. The CDR3 DNA reads as TGTGCCAGCAGACTGACAGGGAGTGTGGGCGAGCAGTACTTC. This sequence encodes CASRLTGSVGEQYF.

The chain recombines TRBV5-4 with TRBJ1-2; TRBD1 matches 9 bases. Germline-derived CDR1 and CDR2 are SGHNT and YYREEE (reference sequence). Trimming took 0 bases from V and 8 from J; bases not matched to a gene: 5. The CDR3 covers 14 residues. DNA of the CDR3: TGTGCCAGCAGCTTGGTGGGGACAGGGAACGGCTACACCTTC. Translated: CASSLVGTGNGYTF.